This T cell receptor beta chain derives from a study of blood T cells in healthy people across ages. Across the study: Template switching caught about one barcoded beta molecule for each two T cells. The study, taken as a whole, reports: The recorded TCR beta diversity per million T cells decreased in a roughly linear manner with age.

As regards this clonotype: No antigen is known for it.

The CDR3 totals 17 residues. Germline loops: CDR1 MGHRA, CDR2 YSYEKL. V was clipped by 1 base and J by 0 bases, with 10 bases between them. Primers used in a second PCR of roughly 6 to 11 cycles were a sample-barcoded 5' primer and a J-beta primer mix. A single record per CDR3 protein comes from TCRdb applying MiXCR to the 5' RACE reads. The table shows approximately 490,000 distinct CDR3 sequences, with around 24% occurring only once. This sample was also put to use in a study of T cells of mothers and their children. In that study: The people who donated were a few healthy Caucasian mothers and their six children. From each mother came over 8 million TCR beta CDR3 reads, and from each child came 3 million to 3.5 million.

The chain recombines TRBV4-1 with TRBJ1-6, with D uncertain. The TCR was taken from a boy aged 5-17 years in good health. Sample: blood. In DNA, the CDR3 is TGCGCCAGCAGCCAAGCTCGAGTTAGCTCCTATAATTCACCCCTCCACTTT. It translates to CASSQARVSSYNSPLHF.